The rows below give T cell receptor beta chains drawn from one sample of a study of post-analysis software for immune sequencing data. TCRdb independently ran MiXCR on the PCR reads; one entry per CDR3 protein. The table records about 810,000 distinct CDR3 sequences, roughly 58% of them present only once. The specimen sequenced was blood. These receptors were taken from a girl aged 10 to 17 with multiple sclerosis. CDR3s include the opening cysteine and the closing phenylalanine or tryptophan. A D gene is named only where the DNA matches it firmly. The size field is filled for only some rows; it gives once, few, many or a size class.

NA,TRBV10-1,NA,TRBJ2-3,CASSEPDMTGDTQYF,TGCGCCAGCAGTGAGCCGGATATGACCGGAGATACGCAGTATTTT
few,TRBV3-1,NA,TRBJ1-4,CASSQPPGPGPNEKLFF,TGTGCCAGCAGCCAACCCCCGGGACCGGGGCCTAATGAAAAACTGTTTTTT
NA,TRBV9,NA,TRBJ2-5,CASSARRIGETQYF,TGTGCCAGCAGCGCAAGGAGGATCGGAGAGACCCAGTACTTC
NA,TRBV5-1,NA,TRBJ2-1,CASSLQGWGNEQFF,TGCGCCAGCAGCTTGCAGGGGTGGGGCAATGAGCAGTTCTTC
few,TRBV6-2/TRBV6-3,TRBD2,TRBJ2-7,CASSGGLAGVFYEQYF,TGTGCCAGCAGTGGGGGACTAGCGGGAGTTTTCTACGAGCAGTACTTC
NA,TRBV5-1,NA,TRBJ2-1,CASSLVSGRSDNVQFF,TGCGCCAGCAGCTTGGTGTCAGGACGGTCAGACAATGTGCAGTTCTTC
NA,TRBV2,NA,TRBJ2-5,CASRGDGMGFKTQYF,TGTGCCAGCAGAGGGGACGGGATGGGTTTCAAGACCCAGTACTTC
few,TRBV20-1,TRBD2,TRBJ2-7,CSARTSGSFYEQYF,TGCAGTGCTAGGACTAGCGGGAGTTTTTACGAGCAGTACTTC
NA,TRBV12-3/TRBV12-4,NA,TRBJ2-1,CASSRMGLTDRNEQFF,TGTGCCAGCAGTCGTATGGGGCTCACGGATCGAAATGAGCAGTTCTTC
NA,TRBV5-1,NA,TRBJ1-5,CASSLAGFGQPQHF,TGCGCCAGCAGCTTGGCAGGGTTCGGTCAGCCCCAGCATTTT
NA,TRBV6-5,NA,TRBJ2-5,CASSYQDTGEQYF,TGTGCCAGCAGTTATCAGGACACCGGTGAGCAGTACTTC
NA,TRBV6-5,TRBD1,TRBJ2-2,CASRPRTGRHGELFF,TGTGCCAGCAGACCCCGGACAGGGAGGCACGGGGAGCTGTTTTTT
NA,TRBV4-1,TRBD2,TRBJ2-7,CASSPGLAGLTYEQYF,TGCGCCAGCAGCCCCGGACTAGCGGGCCTTACCTACGAGCAGTACTTC
NA,TRBV29-1,NA,TRBJ2-7,CSVRWGLGEQYF,TGCAGCGTTCGGTGGGGTCTTGGCGAGCAGTACTTC
once,TRBV28,NA,TRBJ2-6,CASSQPPGANVLTF,TGTGCCAGCAGCCAACCCCCTGGGGCCAACGTCCTGACTTTC
few,TRBV7-9,TRBD1,TRBJ1-2,CASSPGDRGGYGYTF,TGTGCCAGCAGCCCGGGGGACAGGGGTGGCTATGGCTACACCTTC
NA,TRBV5-1,TRBD2,TRBJ2-7,CASSLVSGREEQYF,TGCGCCAGCAGCTTGGTAAGCGGGAGGGAGGAGCAGTACTTC
NA,TRBV7-9,NA,TRBJ2-3,CASRDLAPGVEYF,TGTGCCAGCAGGGACCTAGCGCCGGGAGTCGAGTATTTT
many,TRBV20-1,TRBD2,TRBJ2-1,CSASILAGNEQFF,TGCAGTGCTAGTATCCTAGCGGGGAATGAGCAGTTCTTC
NA,TRBV20-1,NA,TRBJ1-5,CSASGRAGNQPQHF,TGCAGTGCTTCGGGGAGAGCTGGCAATCAGCCCCAGCATTTT
NA,TRBV20-1,NA,TRBJ1-1,CSASAGLTEAFF,TGCAGTGCTAGCGCAGGGTTAACTGAAGCTTTCTTT
few,TRBV3-1,NA,TRBJ2-6,CASSQEGPLSGANVLTF,TGTGCCAGCAGCCAAGAGGGTCCCCTCTCTGGGGCCAACGTCCTGACTTTC
few,TRBV10-3,NA,TRBJ2-1,CAISESAGGRSSYNEQFF,TGTGCCATCAGTGAGTCAGCAGGAGGACGGAGCTCCTACAATGAGCAGTTCTTC
NA,TRBV21-1,NA,TRBJ2-7,CASGKSRTESYEQYF,TGTGCCAGCGGCAAATCCCGGACAGAATCCTACGAGCAGTACTTC
NA,TRBV7-9,NA,TRBJ2-5,CASSFLLGHQETQYF,TGTGCCAGCAGCTTCCTTTTAGGGCACCAAGAGACCCAGTACTTC
NA,TRBV7-9,NA,TRBJ2-1,CASSSSSWTVQDGEQFF,TGTGCCAGCAGCTCTTCATCGTGGACAGTCCAAGACGGTGAGCAGTTCTTC
NA,TRBV7-8,NA,TRBJ2-5,CASKRGQGSKETQYF,TGTGCCAGCAAAAGGGGCCAAGGGTCGAAGGAGACCCAGTACTTC
few,TRBV12-3/TRBV12-4,TRBD2,TRBJ2-3,CASSLTSGRADTQYF,TGTGCCAGCAGTCTGACTAGCGGGAGGGCCGATACGCAGTATTTT
NA,TRBV20-1,NA,TRBJ2-7,CSARDLSTSVYEQYF,TGCAGTGCTAGAGATCTCAGCACGTCGGTCTACGAGCAGTACTTC
few,TRBV7-2,NA,TRBJ2-6,CASSFRTGANVLTF,TGTGCCAGCAGCTTCCGCACTGGGGCCAACGTCCTGACTTTC
NA,TRBV20-1,TRBD2,TRBJ2-7,CSARDTQSGKVYEQYF,TGCAGTGCTAGAGATACCCAAAGCGGGAAAGTCTACGAGCAGTACTTC
NA,TRBV29-1,NA,TRBJ2-7,CSVEERTDSGEQYF,TGCAGCGTTGAAGAACGGACCGACTCGGGGGAGCAGTACTTC
NA,TRBV18,NA,TRBJ1-2,CASSPPTAYGYTF,TGTGCCAGCTCACCACCGACAGCGTATGGCTACACCTTC
few,TRBV5-1,NA,TRBJ1-2,CASSLEGGAGGYTF,TGCGCCAGCAGCTTGGAAGGAGGGGCGGGTGGCTACACCTTC
NA,TRBV25-1,NA,TRBJ1-5,CASSEYRQGNQPQHF,TGTGCCAGCAGTGAATACCGACAGGGCAATCAGCCCCAGCATTTT
NA,TRBV19,NA,TRBJ1-1,CASSSFLPGAEAFF,TGTGCCAGTAGTTCCTTTCTGCCAGGGGCTGAAGCTTTCTTT
NA,TRBV12-3/TRBV12-4,NA,TRBJ2-3,CASRSLAPSTDTQYF,TGTGCCAGCAGGTCACTAGCCCCGAGCACAGATACGCAGTATTTT
few,TRBV11-2,TRBD2,TRBJ2-3,CASSLDRLAGGDTQYF,TGTGCCAGCAGCTTAGATCGTCTAGCGGGAGGGGATACGCAGTATTTT
few,TRBV6-1,NA,TRBJ2-5,CASSEVAGLNGQYF,TGTGCCAGCAGTGAAGTGGCAGGTTTGAACGGGCAGTACTTC
NA,TRBV7-9,NA,TRBJ2-5,CASSLTLKGETQYF,TGTGCCAGCAGCTTAACCCTTAAGGGAGAGACCCAGTACTTC
NA,TRBV3-1,NA,TRBJ2-5,CASSAKVTQYF,TGTGCCAGCAGCGCTAAAGTGACACAGTACTTC
NA,TRBV6-5,NA,TRBJ1-1,CASNSRGNRVTEAFF,TGTGCCAGCAACTCTAGAGGTAACCGGGTCACTGAAGCTTTCTTT
few,TRBV3-1,NA,TRBJ2-7,CASSLHSGAPNEQYF,TGTGCCAGCAGCCTTCACTCAGGGGCGCCCAACGAGCAGTACTTC
NA,TRBV6-6,TRBD1,TRBJ1-1,CASNRQGNTEAFF,TGTGCCAGCAATAGACAGGGGAACACTGAAGCTTTCTTT
NA,TRBV20-1,TRBD1,TRBJ2-5,CSASDDRESARETQYF,TGCAGTGCTAGCGATGACAGGGAGTCGGCACGAGAGACCCAGTACTTC
NA,TRBV5-1,NA,TRBJ2-5,CASSLGTVFQETQYF,TGCGCCAGCAGCTTGGGGACAGTCTTCCAAGAGACCCAGTACTTC
few,TRBV5-1,NA,TRBJ2-7,CASSLFPGTGEQYF,TGCGCCAGCAGCTTGTTTCCAGGGACGGGCGAGCAGTACTTC
NA,TRBV7-2,TRBD1,TRBJ2-5,CASSRGGTGFETQYF,TGTGCCAGCAGCCGCGGTGGGACAGGATTCGAGACCCAGTACTTC
NA,TRBV7-3,TRBD1,TRBJ2-4,CASSSYPGQGSSYGQYF,TGTGCCAGCAGCTCCTACCCCGGACAGGGTAGTTCCTACGGGCAGTACTTC
NA,TRBV7-7,NA,TRBJ2-1,CASSPGRHNEQFF,TGTGCCAGCAGTCCGGGACGGCACAATGAGCAGTTCTTC
NA,TRBV2,NA,TRBJ2-7,CASSEPLGDPGLEQYF,TGTGCCAGCAGTGAACCTCTGGGGGACCCCGGCCTTGAGCAGTACTTC
NA,TRBV29-1,TRBD1,TRBJ1-2,CSVEAGGPYGYTF,TGCAGCGTTGAAGCAGGGGGACCATATGGCTACACCTTC
NA,TRBV3-1,TRBD1,TRBJ2-1,CASSQTGTEGEQFF,TGTGCCAGCAGCCAAACCGGGACAGAAGGTGAGCAGTTCTTC
NA,TRBV7-9,TRBD2,TRBJ2-7,CASSLQGAGGEMYEQYF,TGTGCCAGCAGCTTACAAGGAGCGGGAGGAGAGATGTACGAGCAGTACTTC
NA,TRBV5-1,NA,TRBJ2-7,CASVPAEGGTYEQYF,TGCGCCAGCGTCCCCGCGGAGGGGGGAACCTACGAGCAGTACTTC